What follows are 10 T cell receptor beta chains derived from one specimen sequenced in a study of blood T cell repertoires in COVID-19. Libraries were prepared by immunoSEQ multiplex PCR; TCRdb keeps only in-frame clonotypes and omits some of them. The repertoire holds over 130,000 clones, with roughly 80% as singletons. Sequencing was performed on PBMCs or T cells enriched from blood (not recorded which). These receptors came from a woman under 30 who had been exposed to COVID-19.

The V call is TRBV5-5, the J call TRBJ2-5, with a weak D call TRBD1 (6 bases). The V end lost 5 bases, the J end lost 4 bases, and 15 bases lay between the germline ends. CDR1 SGHKS and CDR2 YYEKEE come from the germline V gene (reference sequence). CDR3 length: 14 amino acids. CDR3 sequence reads: CASSSYTGSETQYF. CDR3 DNA sequence: TGTGCCAGCAGTTCCTATACAGGGTCAGAGACCCAGTACTTC.

V usage is TRBV6-5 and J usage is TRBJ2-2, with D maybe TRBD2 (5 bases). The CDR3 loop spans 14 amino acids. Germline V CDR1 and CDR2: MNHEY, SVGAGI. The V end was cut by 8 bases, the J end by 6 bases, with 16 bases between. CDR3 sequence reads: CASRSNTEAGELFF. The CDR3, as DNA: TGTGCCAGCCGGTCCAACACGGAGGCCGGGGAGCTGTTTTTT.

The chain recombines TRBV24-1 with TRBJ2-5, with 10 nucleotides matching TRBD2. The CDR3 runs 15 residues. Germline loops: CDR1 KGHDR, CDR2 SFDVKD. V trimming: 3 bases; J trimming: 4 bases; junction bases outside the gene matches: 4. The CDR3 sequence is CATSDPRTSGETQYF. The CDR3 DNA reads as TGTGCCACCAGTGATCCTAGGACTAGCGGAGAGACCCAGTACTTC.

The chain couples TRBV9 to TRBJ2-1; tentatively, D is TRBD2 (6 bases). In germline, CDR1 is SGDLS, CDR2 YYNGEE. The CDR3 is 15 amino acids. The ends were cut back, 6 bases at V and 0 bases at J, with 13 bases in the middle. As DNA, the CDR3 is TGTGCCAGCACCGTCGGGGGAGACTCCTACAATGAGCAGTTCTTC. This gives the protein CASTVGGDSYNEQFF.

This clone was counted once. This chain uses TRBV4-2 with TRBJ2-3; 8 bases line up with TRBD2. Germline loops: CDR1 LGHNA, CDR2 YNFKEQ. The CDR3 loop spans 16 amino acids. The V and J ends lost 1 base and 0 bases, in that order; junction bases with no gene match: 3. CDR3 region: CASSQVGRGSTDTQYF. In DNA, the CDR3 is TGTGCCAGCAGCCAAGTCGGGAGGGGAAGCACAGATACGCAGTATTTT.

V is TRBV5-1 and J is TRBJ2-1, with D tentatively TRBD2 (5 bases). V was trimmed by 0 bases and J by 6 bases, leaving 13 bases between them. The CDR3 totals 15 residues. Germline lookup yields CDR1 SGHRS and CDR2 YFSETQ. The CDR3 loop is CASSLERKEGNEQFF. The CDR3 bases are TGCGCCAGCAGCTTGGAGCGGAAGGAAGGCAATGAGCAGTTCTTC.

The chain joins TRBV28 to TRBJ2-7; 7 bases agree with TRBD1. The trim removed 7 bases at V and 4 bases at J, leaving 13 bases unmatched. The length of the CDR3 is 15 residues. CDR1 is MDHEN, CDR2 SYDVKM, per germline. The chain's CDR3 is CASTLRARQGYEQYF. Here the CDR3 DNA reads TGTGCCAGCACCTTAAGAGCCCGACAGGGTTACGAGCAGTACTTC.

The V gene is TRBV11-2, the J gene TRBJ1-2; perhaps TRBD1 as D (5 bases). Trimming left V 0 bases short and J 6 bases short, with 8 bases between. The CDR3 is 13 residues long. Germline V gives CDR1 SGHAT, CDR2 FQNNGV. The CDR3 spells CASSLDPGHGYTF. The DNA of the CDR3 is TGTGCCAGCAGCTTAGATCCAGGGCATGGCTACACCTTC.

This chain joins TRBV29-1 and TRBJ2-7; 13 nucleotides agree with TRBD2. J lost 1 base, V lost 0 bases, and 6 bases had no gene match. The CDR3 has 17 residues. The germline V gene has CDR1 SQVTM and CDR2 ANQGSEA. The CDR3 nucleotides read TGCAGCGTTGAAGATCCTAGGACTAGCGGGGGATCCTACGAGCAGTACTTC. Its protein is CSVEDPRTSGGSYEQYF.

This chain joins TRBV5-1 and TRBJ2-7, with 9 bases fitting TRBD1. CDR1 is SGHRS and CDR2 is YFSETQ in the germline V gene. Germline trimming cut 2 bases from V and 5 bases from J; bases unmatched to any gene: 11. The CDR3 has 16 amino acids. CDR3 residues: CASSLRPRDRAHEQYF. The CDR3, as DNA: TGCGCCAGCAGCTTACGCCCCAGGGACAGGGCCCACGAGCAGTACTTC.